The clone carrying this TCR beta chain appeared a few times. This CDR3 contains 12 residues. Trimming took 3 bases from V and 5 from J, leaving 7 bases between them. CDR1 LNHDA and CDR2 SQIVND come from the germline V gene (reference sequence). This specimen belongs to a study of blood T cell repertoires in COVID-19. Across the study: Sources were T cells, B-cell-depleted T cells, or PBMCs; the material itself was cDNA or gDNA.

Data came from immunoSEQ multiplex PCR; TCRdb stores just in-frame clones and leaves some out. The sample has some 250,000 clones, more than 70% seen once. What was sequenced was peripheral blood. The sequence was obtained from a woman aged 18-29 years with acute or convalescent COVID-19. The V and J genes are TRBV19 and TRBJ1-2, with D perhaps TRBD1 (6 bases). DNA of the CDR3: TGTGCCAGTAGTATGACAGGTTATGGCTACACCTTC. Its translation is CASSMTGYGYTF.